The 18 T cell receptor beta chains below come from one sample, sequenced in a study of CXCR3-negative and CXCR3-positive naive CD8 T cells. The authors made the TRB cDNA libraries by 5' RACE using UMI labels. Following a re-call of the 5' RACE reads, TCRdb has one entry per CDR3 protein and lacks DNA. This sample lists more than 65,000 distinct CDR3 sequences; its ten largest clones have roughly 1.5%. Sequenced input: naive CXCR3- CD8+ T cells from blood. As to subset: CD45RO-CCR7+CD27+CD95- naive CD8+ T cells lacking CXCR3 (TNR3-). These receptors originate from a human donor in good health. Some clones in this sample may be carry-over from other donors' samples.

The V call is TRBV4-1, the J call TRBJ1-1. CDR1 is MGHRA, CDR2 YSYEKL, per germline. The CDR3 totals 13 residues. The CDR3 reads CASSQDGDTEAFF.

This chain uses TRBV15 with TRBJ1-1; TCRdb returns TRBD1, unconfirmable since there is no DNA. The germline gives CDR1 LNHNV, CDR2 YYDKDF (reference sequence). CDR3 length: 17 amino acids. CDR3 amino acids: CATSAHIVRASTTEAFF.

V gene TRBV12-3 or TRBV12-4 combines with J gene TRBJ1-6. This CDR3 region has 14 residues. CDR3 in amino acids: CASSLSSYNSPLHF.

V usage is TRBV25-1 and J usage is TRBJ2-5. Looked up from germline, CDR1 is MGHDK and CDR2 is SYGVNS. The CDR3 is 15 amino acids. The CDR3 sequence: CASSEYLRNPETQYF. Supplemented by reference TRBV25-1 and TRBJ2-5, the full variable domain reads EADIYQTPRYLVIGTGKKITLECSQTMGHDKMYWYQQDPGMELHLIHYSYGVNSTEKGDLSSESTVSRIRTEHFPLTLESARPSHTSQYLCASSEYLRNPETQYFGPGTRLLVL.

This chain links TRBV21-1 with TRBJ1-5; the TRBD1 assignment by TCRdb is unverifiable without DNA. TRBV21-1 has pseudogene status. The CDR3 spans 12 residues. The CDR3 loop reads CASRRGNQPQHF.

This chain connects TRBV4-3 to TRBJ2-3; absent DNA, TCRdb's TRBD2 call cannot be checked. Germline values: CDR1 LGHNA, CDR2 YSLEER. This CDR3 contains 14 residues. The CDR3 protein is CASSPGWGEDTQYF.

The genes are TRBV29-1 and TRBJ2-1. The CDR3 sequence is 12 residues long. Germline lookup yields CDR1 SQVTM and CDR2 ANQGSEA. CDR3 loop: CSVIGVTREQFF.

This chain connects TRBV10-3 to TRBJ2-7; TCRdb outputs TRBD2, but without DNA this stays unchecked. The CDR3 covers 15 residues. From germline, CDR1 is ENHRY and CDR2 SYGVKD. The CDR3 protein is CAISESLAGKYEQYF.

The rearrangement uses TRBV7-8 and TRBJ2-3; TCRdb's D call, TRBD1, is unchecked because there is no DNA. The CDR3 sequence is 16 residues long. CDR1 is SGHVS and CDR2 is FQNEAQ in the germline V gene. The CDR3 region is CASSLVYGRGYDTQYF.

The chain's CDR3 is CASSRSRSGHSPLHF. The chain has TRBV2 and TRBJ1-6. The CDR3 has 15 amino acids. Germline V gives CDR1 SNHLY, CDR2 FYNNEI. Complete variable domain (other parts from reference TRBV2 and TRBJ1-6): EPEVTQTPSHQVTQMGQEVILRCVPISNHLYFYWYRQILGQKVEFLVSFYNNEISEKSEIFDDQFSVERPDGSNFTLKIRSTKLEDSAMYFCASSRSRSGHSPLHFGNGTRLTVT.

The chain couples TRBV7-9 to TRBJ2-1; without DNA, the TCRdb call of TRBD1 cannot be checked. The CDR3 runs 14 residues. Germline V gene data show CDR1 as SEHNR and CDR2 as FQNEAQ (reference sequence). The chain's CDR3 is CASSSPTGMGEQFF.

The V call is TRBV28, the J call TRBJ2-7; TCRdb reports TRBD2, a call that lacks DNA to check it against. Germline-derived CDR1 and CDR2 are MDHEN and SYDVKM. CDR3 length: 13 residues. This CDR3 is CASSPILPYEQYF.

By frequency, this clonotype is medium-sized (0.01 to 0.1%). The genes are TRBV11-2 and TRBJ2-7; TCRdb reports TRBD1, a call that lacks DNA to check it against. Per the germline V gene, CDR1 is SGHAT and CDR2 is FQNNGV. The CDR3 covers 11 residues. The CDR3 here is CASSSQVEQYF.

The rearrangement joins TRBV29-1 to TRBJ2-7. The CDR3 contains 11 residues. Germline CDR1 reads SQVTM; CDR2 reads ANQGSEA. CDR3 protein: CSVFLRDEQYF.

The rearrangement links TRBV29-1 to TRBJ2-1; TCRdb designates TRBD2, a call that cannot be tested without DNA. Per germline, CDR1 SQVTM and CDR2 ANQGSEA. The CDR3 length is 16 residues. The CDR3 reads CSVLGTSGGLYNEQFF.

V gene TRBV20-1 combines with J gene TRBJ2-5; TCRdb calls TRBD2, which cannot be checked without DNA. The CDR3 has 13 amino acids. Germline V CDR1 and CDR2: DFQATT, SNEGSKA (reference sequence). The CDR3 reads CSATSSGQETQYF.

The gene calls are TRBV10-3 and TRBJ2-3; TCRdb reports TRBD2, a call that lacks DNA to check it against. Germline CDR1 ENHRY, CDR2 SYGVKD. This CDR3 region has 15 residues. This chain's CDR3 is CAISDSGSSTDTQYF.

The chain carries TRBV7-4 and TRBJ2-7. This CDR3 is 15 amino acids long. Germline V gene data show CDR1 as SGHVT and CDR2 as SQSDAQ. The CDR3 region is CASSLSGNSSYEQYF.